The 14 T cell receptor beta chains below all came from one sample that was sequenced in a study of T cell repertoires in cytomegalovirus infection (dated by TCRdb to the late 2010s). The instrument was an Illumina HiSeq 1500. TCRdb reworked the public reads: Q25 trimming with fastp, MiXCR clone assembly, productive beta chains retained. When rows share a CDR3 protein, they turn into one entry using the most common DNA and genes. This sample lists 200,000 to 300,000 distinct CDR3 sequences; roughly 15% were detected once. The biggest ten clones account for roughly 8.9% of the sample. The sequencing sample was made of PBMCs. The origin of the receptors is a human donor in good health (CMV status not recorded). Some clones in this sample may be carry-over from other donors' samples.

This clonotype was detected a few times. The chain employs TRBV28 and TRBJ2-7, with 7 bases aligning to TRBD1. Germline V gene sequence: CDR1 MDHEN, CDR2 SYDVKM. The CDR3 covers 15 residues. Germline trimming cut 4 bases from V and 4 bases from J; bases unmatched to any gene: 10. The CDR3 nucleotides are TGTGCCAGCAGTTCTGCCCCGGGACAGAGGTACGAGCAGTACTTC. Amino acids: CASSSAPGQRYEQYF. The complete variable domain, with remaining parts taken from reference TRBV28 and TRBJ2-7, reads DVKVTQSSRYLVKRTGEKVFLECVQDMDHENMFWYRQDPGLGLRLIYFSYDVKMKEKGDIPEGYSVSREKKERFSLILESASTNQTSMYLCASSSAPGQRYEQYFGPGTRLTVT.

CDR3 residues: CSAFRGQGTNFYEQYF. In nucleotides, the CDR3 is TGCAGTGCTTTTCGAGGACAGGGAACGAACTTTTACGAGCAGTACTTC. The gene calls are TRBV20-1 and TRBJ2-7, with 8 positions matching TRBD1. V shed 5 bases, J shed 4 bases, and the junction held 16 bases outside the gene matches. This CDR3 has 16 amino acids. Germline CDR1 is DFQATT and CDR2 is SNEGSKA (reference sequence).

The chain recombines TRBV18 with TRBJ2-1; TRBD2 is a possible D gene (5 bases). Germline V CDR1 and CDR2: KGHSH, LQKENI. Trimming took off 6 bases at V and 2 bases at J, with 14 bases between the two ends. This CDR3 contains 15 residues. CDR3 in DNA: TGTGCCAGCTCCCAACTAGTTAGACCCTACAATGAGCAGTTCTTC. Encoded protein: CASSQLVRPYNEQFF.

This chain links TRBV3-1 with TRBJ2-2, with D possibly matching TRBD2 (6 bases). V shed 1 base and J shed 3 bases, with 12 bases lying between them. CDR1 LGHDT and CDR2 YNNKEL come from the germline V gene (reference sequence). The CDR3 extends over 16 amino acids. The CDR3 region has the DNA TGTGCCAGCAGCCAAGTAAGCGGGTTGTACACCGGGGAGCTGTTTTTT. Protein: CASSQVSGLYTGELFF.

The chain joins TRBV6-5 to TRBJ2-7; TRBD2 aligns across 9 bases. Germline trimming cut 5 bases from V and 6 bases from J; bases unmatched to any gene: 8. The CDR3 sequence is 14 residues long. Germline V gene lookup returns CDR1 MNHEY and CDR2 SVGAGI. CDR3 residues: CASSSSGREREQYF. CDR3 in DNA: TGTGCCAGCAGTAGTAGCGGGAGAGAACGCGAGCAGTACTTC.

V is TRBV18 and J is TRBJ2-1; D not certain. Germline V gene sequence: CDR1 KGHSH, CDR2 LQKENI. V was cut by 3 bases and J by 1 base, with 16 bases left in between. This CDR3 comprises 17 residues. The CDR3 spells CASSPISGSLSYNEQFF. In DNA, the CDR3 is TGTGCCAGCTCACCCATTTCGGGTAGTTTATCCTACAATGAGCAGTTCTTC.

This clonotype was seen a few times. The chain is built from TRBV7-6 and TRBJ2-1; D is perhaps TRBD2 (5 bases). Trimming pared 5 bases from V and 4 bases from J, leaving 15 bases between. CDR3 length: 15 amino acids. Germline CDR1 SGHVS, CDR2 FNYEAQ. The CDR3 sequence: CASSNQLGMYNEQFF. The CDR3 coding sequence is TGTGCCAGCAGCAACCAACTAGGGATGTACAATGAGCAGTTCTTC.

The chain links TRBV29-1 to TRBJ2-2; 10 bases fit TRBD2. The V gene end was trimmed by 6 bases and the J gene end by 5 bases; junction bases not matched to a gene: 9. CDR3 length: 15 residues. Germline V gives CDR1 SQVTM, CDR2 ANQGSEA. The DNA of the CDR3 is TGCAGCGTGGGGCTAGCGGGAGTGTTAACCGGGGAGCTGTTTTTT. Protein: CSVGLAGVLTGELFF.

This clonotype was counted many times. The chain recombines TRBV7-2 with TRBJ2-2; D unresolved. Germline CDR1 reads SGHTA; CDR2 reads FQGNSA. V lost 1 base, J lost 7 bases, and 10 bases lay in between. CDR3 length equals 14 residues. CDR3 amino acids: CASSLEGWGGELFF. The DNA for the CDR3 is TGTGCCAGCAGCTTAGAAGGATGGGGCGGGGAGCTGTTTTTT. Full variable domain (missing parts from reference TRBV7-2 and TRBJ2-2): GAGVSQSPSNKVTEKGKDVELRCDPISGHTALYWYRQSLGQGLEFLIYFQGNSAPDKSGLPSDRFSAERTGGSVSTLTIQRTQQEDSAVYLCASSLEGWGGELFFGEGSRLTVL.

As regards this clonotype: It may be a read error: a sequence one base away is much more abundant. This chain links TRBV7-2 with TRBJ2-3; unclear D gene. The CDR3 length is 13 residues. Between the trimmed V and J ends, which lost 5 bases and 11 bases, there was a span of 17 bases. Germline CDR1 SGHTA, CDR2 FQGNSA. The CDR3 nucleotides are TGTGCCAGCAGCCCCCGGACGCCTGCAGGGCAGTATTTT. Its protein product is CASSPRTPAGQYF. The whole variable domain, filled in from reference TRBV7-2 and TRBJ2-3, reads GAGVSQSPSNKVTEKGKDVELRCDPISGHTALYWYRQSLGQGLEFLIYFQGNSAPDKSGLPSDRFSAERTGGSVSTLTIQRTQQEDSAVYLCASSPRTPAGQYFGPGTRLTVL.

The rearrangement uses TRBV28 and TRBJ2-4; D gene uncertain. The CDR3 consists of 18 residues. Germline-derived CDR1 and CDR2 are MDHEN and SYDVKM. Deletions cut 3 bases from V and 1 base from J, with 19 bases between. CDR3 loop: CASSFLAAGVGAKNIQYF. CDR3 in DNA: TGTGCCAGCAGTTTCCTCGCCGCCGGAGTGGGGGCCAAAAACATTCAGTACTTC.

V gene TRBV19 combines with J gene TRBJ2-6, with TRBD1 matching over 8 bases. The trim removed 6 bases at V and 0 bases at J, leaving 1 base unmatched. This CDR3 is 15 amino acids long. Germline V gives CDR1 LNHDA, CDR2 SQIVND (reference sequence). The CDR3 DNA sequence: TGTGCCAGTAGGGACAGGGCCTCTGGGGCCAACGTCCTGACTTTC. As protein: CASRDRASGANVLTF.

This clonotype was detected a few times. V is TRBV6-6 and J is TRBJ2-4; D gene uncertain. Germline CDR1 and CDR2: MNHNY and SVGAGI (reference sequence). The V end was cut by 2 bases, the J end by 0 bases, with 8 bases between. The CDR3 loop spans 15 amino acids. The CDR3 bases are TGTGCCAGCAGTTACGGACCCGTAGCCAAAAACATTCAGTACTTC. Translated: CASSYGPVAKNIQYF.

This chain uses TRBV19 with TRBJ1-1; the match to TRBD1 covers 7 bases. Trimming cost V 5 bases and J 1 base; bases outside gene matches: 10. The CDR3 is 16 residues long. Germline assignment: CDR1 LNHDA and CDR2 SQIVND (reference sequence). For the CDR3, the DNA is TGTGCCAGTAGTGTTGGTCTCGGACAGGCGAACACTGAAGCTTTCTTT. As protein: CASSVGLGQANTEAFF.